What follows is one TCR beta chain and its context. In the source study's methods: From reference gene primer amplification, estimates of nucleated cell counts were derived. Sequencing was performed with immunoSEQ multiplex PCR; in TCRdb, only in-frame clones are kept and a portion is missing. V, J and clone size are those of that table, while D and trimming were read from the DNA. The repertoire holds some 250,000 clones, with approximately 85% as singletons. This record comes from a study of blood T cell repertoires in COVID-19. On the study more broadly: Sources were T cells, B-cell-depleted T cells, or PBMCs; the material itself was cDNA or gDNA.

Assignments of participants to cohorts depended upon their own reported clinical history. Recovery meant two consecutive negative NP/OP PCR tests, professional clearance, or resolved symptoms. The sequencing input was PBMCs or T cells enriched from blood (not recorded which). This clonotype originated in a woman aged 50 to 60 who had recovered from COVID-19.

The CDR3 DNA follows: TGCGCCAGCAGCGCGGACAGTGCCCTGAACACTGAAGCTTTCTTT. It encodes CASSADSALNTEAFF. The chain links TRBV5-1 to TRBJ1-1, with D possibly being TRBD1 (6 bases). The CDR3 runs 15 residues. V gave up 4 bases and J gave up 0 bases, with 13 bases separating them. Per germline, CDR1 SGHRS and CDR2 YFSETQ. Supplemented by reference TRBV5-1 and TRBJ1-1, the full variable domain reads KAGVTQTPRYLIKTRGQQVTLSCSPISGHRSVSWYQQTPGQGLQFLFEYFSETQRNKGNFPGRFSGRQFSNSRSEMNVSTLELGDSALYLCASSADSALNTEAFFGQGTRLTVV.